This is a list of T cell receptor beta chains from one sample in a study of control samples from healthy donors and cancer patients. Generated by immunoSEQ multiplex PCR, the TCRdb table keeps only in-frame clones and is missing some. The table records approximately 150,000 clones, roughly 94% of them present only once. The material sequenced was blood. The receptor source for this set is a young woman in good health. Both conserved end residues are part of each CDR3. The order of the fields is J gene, V gene, clone size, CDR3 protein. Rows may omit the clone size; those that give it use once, few, many or a size class.

TRBJ1-1	TRBV18	once	CASSSSDSGTGGFGIMNTEAFF
TRBJ2-5	TRBV18	.	CASRQRETQYF
TRBJ1-3	TRBV6-1	.	CASSDTGTGNTIYF
TRBJ2-2	TRBV10-3	once	CAISGGTTGELFF
TRBJ1-3	TRBV24-1	.	CATSDPGRGYRNTIYF
TRBJ2-3	TRBV10-2	.	CASSESAGLGTDTQYF
TRBJ1-5	TRBV16	.	CASSQQGQDQPQHF
TRBJ2-2	TRBV11-3	.	CASSLLGQSGGELFF
TRBJ1-1	TRBV2	.	CASTSTGTARPNF
TRBJ1-1	TRBV5-4	.	CASSFRGETEAFF
TRBJ1-4	TRBV5-4	.	CASSLARGSGEKLFF
TRBJ1-1	TRBV19	.	CASSLGTGYLGTEAFF
TRBJ1-1	TRBV3-1/TRBV3-2	.	CASSFLEGTEAFF
TRBJ1-1	TRBV18	.	CASSPSRQSEAFF
TRBJ1-6	TRBV6-6	once	CATPSGPSADSPLHF
TRBJ2-7	TRBV2	.	CASSGQSYEQYF
TRBJ1-1	TRBV28	.	CASRSSEQGLNTEAFF
TRBJ1-2	TRBV7-2	.	CASSDQGSNYGYTF
TRBJ2-3	TRBV19	.	CASSMAQVTDTQYF
TRBJ1-1	TRBV27	.	CASTSRTGYTEAFF
TRBJ2-1	TRBV7-2	.	CASSARDYKYNEQFF
TRBJ2-3	TRBV11-2	.	CASSHSGSTDTQYF
TRBJ1-5	TRBV10-3	.	CAISASRGGGENQPQHF
TRBJ1-1	TRBV7-8	.	CASSLRTGYGTEAFF
TRBJ2-7	TRBV5-6	.	CASSLGSLAPYEQYF
TRBJ2-3	TRBV6-5	.	CASKGTSRDTQYF
TRBJ1-2	TRBV6-5	.	CASSYLDRVRGYTF
TRBJ1-1	TRBV29-1	.	CSEGPWDTEAFF
TRBJ1-6	TRBV9	.	CASSERSGGTYNSPLHF
TRBJ1-2	TRBV27	.	CASRTLGQGNYGYTF
TRBJ2-7	TRBV7-2	.	CASSLAGGQRREQYF
TRBJ1-1	TRBV5-8	.	CAINGQGISLVVTEAFF
TRBJ1-1	TRBV27	.	CASTPTRASRTEAFF